This T cell receptor beta chain was found in a study of T cells after yellow fever vaccination. Across the study: SMART-Seq v4 Ultra Low Input prepared the low-cell-number fractions.

In this sample, this clonotype turned up a few times. One entry per CDR3 protein results from TCRdb running MiXCR on the 5' RACE reads. The sample lists roughly 190,000 distinct CDR3 sequences, approximately 9.9% occurring once. This CDR3 has 14 residues. The V gene end was trimmed by 3 bases and the J gene end by 1 base; junction bases not matched to a gene: 2. Germline V lookup: CDR1 SGHTA, CDR2 FQGTGA. Here the sequenced sample was CD8+ T cells sorted from PBMCs, taken 15 days after the yellow fever booster vaccination. This clonotype originated in a man aged 18 to 29 who received the YFV17D yellow fever vaccine. The chain is built from TRBV7-3 and TRBJ1-1, with TRBD1 identical over 7 bases. The CDR3 bases are TGTGCCAGCAGCTTGGGGGACAGGAACACTGAAGCTTTCTTT. Amino acid sequence: CASSLGDRNTEAFF.